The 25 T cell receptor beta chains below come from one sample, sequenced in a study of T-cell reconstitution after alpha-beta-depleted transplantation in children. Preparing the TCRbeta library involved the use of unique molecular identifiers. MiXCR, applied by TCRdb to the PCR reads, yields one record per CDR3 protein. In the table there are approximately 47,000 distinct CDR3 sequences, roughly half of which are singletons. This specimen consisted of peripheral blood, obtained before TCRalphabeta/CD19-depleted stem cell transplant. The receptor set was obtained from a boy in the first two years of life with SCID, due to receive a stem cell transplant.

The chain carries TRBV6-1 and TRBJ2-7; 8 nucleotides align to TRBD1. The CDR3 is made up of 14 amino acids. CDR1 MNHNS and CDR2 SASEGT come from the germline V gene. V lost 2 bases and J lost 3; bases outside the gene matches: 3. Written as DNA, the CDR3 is TGTGCCAGCAGTGAACAGGGGGCTGGCTACGAGCAGTACTTC. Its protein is CASSEQGAGYEQYF.

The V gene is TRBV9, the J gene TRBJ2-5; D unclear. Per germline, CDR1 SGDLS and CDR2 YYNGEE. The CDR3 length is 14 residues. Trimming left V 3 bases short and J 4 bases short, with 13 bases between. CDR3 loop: CASSATPGGETQYF. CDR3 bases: TGTGCCAGCAGCGCGACCCCCGGTGGAGAGACCCAGTACTTC.

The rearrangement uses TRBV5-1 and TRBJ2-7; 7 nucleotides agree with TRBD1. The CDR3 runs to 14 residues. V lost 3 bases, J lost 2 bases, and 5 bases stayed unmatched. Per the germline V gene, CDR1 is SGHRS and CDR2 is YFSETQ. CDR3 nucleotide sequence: TGCGCCAGCAGCTACCGGGACAGCACCTACGAGCAGTACTTC. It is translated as CASSYRDSTYEQYF.

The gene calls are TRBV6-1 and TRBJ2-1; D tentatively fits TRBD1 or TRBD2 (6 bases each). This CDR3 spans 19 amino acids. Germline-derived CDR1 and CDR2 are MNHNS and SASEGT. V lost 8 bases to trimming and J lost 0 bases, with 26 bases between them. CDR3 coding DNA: TGTGCCAGCCCCCATCCCCTACGGGGGCCCGAAAGCTCCTACAATGAGCAGTTCTTC. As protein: CASPHPLRGPESSYNEQFF.

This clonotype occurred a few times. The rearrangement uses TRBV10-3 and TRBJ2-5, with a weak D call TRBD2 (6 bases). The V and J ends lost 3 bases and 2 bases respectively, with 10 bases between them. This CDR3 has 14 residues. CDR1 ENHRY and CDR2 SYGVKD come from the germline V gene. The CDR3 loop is CAISDGGSQETQYF. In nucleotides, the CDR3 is TGTGCCATCAGTGATGGGGGGTCGCAAGAGACCCAGTACTTC.

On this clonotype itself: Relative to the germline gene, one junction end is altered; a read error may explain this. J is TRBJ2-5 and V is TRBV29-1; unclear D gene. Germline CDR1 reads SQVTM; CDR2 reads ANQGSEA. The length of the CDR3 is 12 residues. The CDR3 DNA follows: TGCAGCGTTAAAGACTCAAGAGAGACCCAGTACTTC. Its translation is CSVKDSRETQYF.

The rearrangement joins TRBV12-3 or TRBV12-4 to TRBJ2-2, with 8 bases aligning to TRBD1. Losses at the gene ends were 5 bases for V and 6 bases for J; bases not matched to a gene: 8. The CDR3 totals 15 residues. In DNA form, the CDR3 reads TGTGCCAGCAGTCTAGACAGGGGAACCGCCGGGGAGCTGTTTTTT. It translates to CASSLDRGTAGELFF.

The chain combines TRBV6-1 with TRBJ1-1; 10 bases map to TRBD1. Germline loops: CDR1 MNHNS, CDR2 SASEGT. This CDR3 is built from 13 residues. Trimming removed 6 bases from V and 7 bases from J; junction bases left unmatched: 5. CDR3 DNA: TGTGCCAGCAGGGAGACAGGGGGCGGTGAAGCTTTCTTT. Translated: CASRETGGGEAFF.

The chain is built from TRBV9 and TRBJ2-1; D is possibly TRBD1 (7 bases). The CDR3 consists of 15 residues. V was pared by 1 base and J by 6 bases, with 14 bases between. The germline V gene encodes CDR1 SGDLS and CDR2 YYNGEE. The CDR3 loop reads CASSVRGQGGNEQFF. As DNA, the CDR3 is TGTGCCAGCAGCGTAAGGGGGCAGGGGGGCAATGAGCAGTTCTTC. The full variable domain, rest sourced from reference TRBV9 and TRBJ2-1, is DSGVTQTPKHLITATGQRVTLRCSPRSGDLSVYWYQQSLDQGLQFLIQYYNGEERAKGNILERFSAQQFPDLHSELNLSSLELGDSALYFCASSVRGQGGNEQFFGPGTRLTVL.

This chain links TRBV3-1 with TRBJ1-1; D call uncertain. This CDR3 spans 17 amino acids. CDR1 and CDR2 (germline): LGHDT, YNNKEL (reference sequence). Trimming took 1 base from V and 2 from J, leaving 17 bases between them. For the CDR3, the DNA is TGTGCCAGCAGCCAAGGGACTCTCAACCCTCTCAACACTGAAGCTTTCTTT. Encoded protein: CASSQGTLNPLNTEAFF. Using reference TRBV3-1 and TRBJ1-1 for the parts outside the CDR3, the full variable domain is DTAVSQTPKYLVTQMGNDKSIKCEQNLGHDTMYWYKQDSKKFLKIMFSYNNKELIINETVPNRFSPKSPDKAHLNLHINSLELGDSAVYFCASSQGTLNPLNTEAFFGQGTRLTVV.

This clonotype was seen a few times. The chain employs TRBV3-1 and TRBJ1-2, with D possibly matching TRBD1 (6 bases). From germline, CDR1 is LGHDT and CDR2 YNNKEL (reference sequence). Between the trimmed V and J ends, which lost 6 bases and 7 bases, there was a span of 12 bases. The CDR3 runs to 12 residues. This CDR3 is CASRRDTGGYTF. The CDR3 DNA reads TGTGCCAGCAGGCGGGACACGGGTGGCTACACCTTC. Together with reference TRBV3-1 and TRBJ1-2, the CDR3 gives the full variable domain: DTAVSQTPKYLVTQMGNDKSIKCEQNLGHDTMYWYKQDSKKFLKIMFSYNNKELIINETVPNRFSPKSPDKAHLNLHINSLELGDSAVYFCASRRDTGGYTFGSGTRLTVV.

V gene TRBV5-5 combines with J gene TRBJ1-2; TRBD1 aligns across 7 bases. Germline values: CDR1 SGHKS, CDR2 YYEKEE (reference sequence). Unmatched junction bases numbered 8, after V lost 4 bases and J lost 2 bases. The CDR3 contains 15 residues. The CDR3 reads CASSREGAQNYGYTF. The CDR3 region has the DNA TGTGCCAGCAGCCGGGAGGGGGCGCAGAACTATGGCTACACCTTC.

The CDR3 spells CASSLNQGAQYF. The CDR3 coding sequence is TGCGCCAGCAGCTTAAATCAGGGGGCCCAGTACTTC. J is TRBJ2-4 and V is TRBV5-1; TRBD1 agrees at 8 bases. Per germline, CDR1 SGHRS and CDR2 YFSETQ. The CDR3 is 12 amino acids. The V gene end was trimmed by 2 bases and the J gene end by 13 bases; junction bases not matched to a gene: 5.

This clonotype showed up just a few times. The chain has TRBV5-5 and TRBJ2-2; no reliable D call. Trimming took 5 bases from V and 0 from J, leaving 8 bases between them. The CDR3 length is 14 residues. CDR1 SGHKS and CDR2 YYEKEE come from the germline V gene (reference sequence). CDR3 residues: CASRPRTNTGELFF. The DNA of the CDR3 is TGTGCCAGCAGACCTCGGACGAACACCGGGGAGCTGTTTTTT.

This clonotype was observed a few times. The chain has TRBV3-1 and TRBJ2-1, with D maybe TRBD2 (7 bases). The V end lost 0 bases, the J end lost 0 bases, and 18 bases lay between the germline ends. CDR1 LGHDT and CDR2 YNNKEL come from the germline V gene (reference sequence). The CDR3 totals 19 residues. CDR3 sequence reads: CASSQDLWGGGSSYNEQFF. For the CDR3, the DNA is TGTGCCAGCAGCCAAGATCTATGGGGGGGCGGGAGCTCCTACAATGAGCAGTTCTTC.

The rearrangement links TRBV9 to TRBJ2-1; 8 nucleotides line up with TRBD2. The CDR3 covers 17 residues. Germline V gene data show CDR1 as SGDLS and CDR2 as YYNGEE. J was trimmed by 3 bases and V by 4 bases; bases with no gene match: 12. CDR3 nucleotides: TGTGCCAGCAGCCCAACCGGGACTAGTTTTTTCTACAATGAGCAGTTCTTC. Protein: CASSPTGTSFFYNEQFF.

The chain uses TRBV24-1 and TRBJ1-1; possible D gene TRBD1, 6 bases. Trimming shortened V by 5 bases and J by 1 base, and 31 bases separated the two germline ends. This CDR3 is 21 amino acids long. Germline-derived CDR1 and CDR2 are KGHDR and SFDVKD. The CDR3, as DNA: TGTGCCACCAGTGGTGTTCGGGACAAGGGTCCAAAAATTTACACGAACACTGAAGCTTTCTTT. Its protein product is CATSGVRDKGPKIYTNTEAFF.

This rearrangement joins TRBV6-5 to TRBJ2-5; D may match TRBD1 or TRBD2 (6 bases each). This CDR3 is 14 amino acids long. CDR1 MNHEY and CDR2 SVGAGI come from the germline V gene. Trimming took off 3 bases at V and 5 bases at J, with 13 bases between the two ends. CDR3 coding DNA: TGTGCCAGCAGTTATAAGGGGGGCGCGGAGACCCAGTACTTC. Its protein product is CASSYKGGAETQYF.

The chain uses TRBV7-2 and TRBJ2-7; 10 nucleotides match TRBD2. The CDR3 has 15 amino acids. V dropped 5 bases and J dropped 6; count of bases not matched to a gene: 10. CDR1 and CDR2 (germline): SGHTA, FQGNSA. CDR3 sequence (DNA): TGTGCCAGCAGCCTATTACTAGCGGGGATTGCCGAGCAGTACTTC. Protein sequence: CASSLLLAGIAEQYF.

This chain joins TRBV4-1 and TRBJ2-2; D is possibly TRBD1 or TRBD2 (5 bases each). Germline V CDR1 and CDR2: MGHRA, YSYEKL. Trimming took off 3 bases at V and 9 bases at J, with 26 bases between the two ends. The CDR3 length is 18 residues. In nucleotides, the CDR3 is TGCGCCAGCAGCCACACCCGAGAGGGGCCCCCGGGGACCTGGGAGCTGTTTTTT. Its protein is CASSHTREGPPGTWELFF.

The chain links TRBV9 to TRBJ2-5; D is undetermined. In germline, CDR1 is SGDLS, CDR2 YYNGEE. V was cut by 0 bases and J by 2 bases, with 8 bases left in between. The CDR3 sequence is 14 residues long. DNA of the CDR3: TGTGCCAGCAGCGTAGATGTAGAGCAAGAGACCCAGTACTTC. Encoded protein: CASSVDVEQETQYF.

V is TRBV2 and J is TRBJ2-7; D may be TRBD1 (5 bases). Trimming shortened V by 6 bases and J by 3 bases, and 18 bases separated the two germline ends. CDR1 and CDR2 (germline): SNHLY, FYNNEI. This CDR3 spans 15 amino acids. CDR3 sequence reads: CASSLDSVPNYEQYF. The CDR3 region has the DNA TGTGCCAGCAGCCTTGACAGCGTTCCTAACTACGAGCAGTACTTC.

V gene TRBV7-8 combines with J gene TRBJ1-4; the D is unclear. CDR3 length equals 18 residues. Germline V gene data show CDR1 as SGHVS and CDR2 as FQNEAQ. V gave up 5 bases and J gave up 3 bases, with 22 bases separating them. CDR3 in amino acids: CASSPERILGSANEKLFF. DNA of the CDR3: TGTGCCAGCAGCCCCGAGCGAATACTTGGAAGCGCTAATGAAAAACTGTTTTTT.

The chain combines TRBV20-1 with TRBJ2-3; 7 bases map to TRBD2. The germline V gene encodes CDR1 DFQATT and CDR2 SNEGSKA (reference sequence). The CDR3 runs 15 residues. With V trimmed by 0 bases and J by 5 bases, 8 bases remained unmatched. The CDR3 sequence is CSARDTRGSQDTQYF. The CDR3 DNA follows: TGCAGTGCTAGAGATACGCGGGGGTCCCAAGATACGCAGTATTTT.

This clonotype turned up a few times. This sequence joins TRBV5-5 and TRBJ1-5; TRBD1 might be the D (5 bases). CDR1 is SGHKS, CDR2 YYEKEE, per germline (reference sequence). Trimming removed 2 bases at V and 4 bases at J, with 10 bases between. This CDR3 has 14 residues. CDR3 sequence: CASSFQGGNQPQHF. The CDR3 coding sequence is TGTGCCAGCAGCTTCCAGGGAGGGAATCAGCCCCAGCATTTT.